This T cell receptor beta chain was found in a study of T cell changes during pregnancy in multiple sclerosis. Profiling relied on immunoSEQ multiplex PCR, and the TCRdb table lists in-frame clones only, not all of them. The sample has under 55,000 clones, 94% seen once. Germline CDR1 SGHDT, CDR2 YYEEEE. The CDR3 totals 13 residues. V was pared by 2 bases and J by 6 bases, with 9 bases between. The chain employs TRBV5-6 and TRBJ2-1; D not resolved. The source of this sequence is a female donor with multiple sclerosis, enrolled in a pregnancy study. The sample was CD4+ T cells from peripheral blood mononuclear cells, taken in the third trimester of pregnancy. CDR3 nucleotide sequence: TGTGCCAGCAGCTTTCAGACTTTCAATGAGCAGTTCTTC. This encodes CASSFQTFNEQFF.